Presented here are 9 T cell receptor beta chains from one specimen sequenced in a study of blood T cell repertoires in COVID-19. Generated by immunoSEQ multiplex PCR, the TCRdb table keeps only in-frame clones and is missing some. The data contain 65,000 to 90,000 clones, over 65% of them singletons. Sequencing input: peripheral blood. The receptors shown here come from a woman in her sixties with acute or convalescent COVID-19.

This sequence joins TRBV5-4 and TRBJ2-4; the match to TRBD2 covers 9 bases. V trimming: 3 bases; J trimming: 5 bases; junction bases outside the gene matches: 12. CDR3 length: 17 amino acids. Per germline, CDR1 SGHNT and CDR2 YYREEE (reference sequence). CDR3 protein: CASSSGLAMGPENIQYF. The CDR3 DNA reads TGTGCCAGCAGCTCGGGACTAGCAATGGGTCCGGAAAACATTCAGTACTTC.

The gene calls are TRBV4-1 and TRBJ1-5; 9 bases are a match to TRBD1. This CDR3 contains 16 residues. Germline loops: CDR1 MGHRA, CDR2 YSYEKL. After removal of 4 bases from V and 6 bases from J, the junction contained 10 bases not matched to a gene. The CDR3 DNA reads TGCGCCAGCAGCCTCTCCGGGACAGGGATTGGTCAGCCCCAGCATTTT. Its protein is CASSLSGTGIGQPQHF.

This clone was recorded only once. DNA of the CDR3: TGCGCCAGCAGCTTAAGGGGACAGCCCTACGAGCAGTACTTC. It yields the protein CASSLRGQPYEQYF. The chain uses TRBV5-1 and TRBJ2-7; 7 bases match TRBD1. Germline CDR1 is SGHRS and CDR2 is YFSETQ. The CDR3 has 14 amino acids. Trimming cost V 2 bases and J 2 bases; bases outside gene matches: 4.

This chain connects TRBV10-3 to TRBJ2-7; 12 nucleotides align to TRBD1. J lost 7 bases, V lost 0 bases, and 7 bases had no gene match. Germline V gene data show CDR1 as ENHRY and CDR2 as SYGVKD. The CDR3 is 16 amino acids. In nucleotides, the CDR3 is TGTGCCATCAGTGAGTCGGGGGGACAGGGGGCGCGTGAGCAGTACTTC. It translates to CAISESGGQGAREQYF.

This chain links TRBV19 with TRBJ1-5, with D possibly TRBD1 on 6 matching bases. Germline V lookup: CDR1 LNHDA, CDR2 SQIVND (reference sequence). This CDR3 has 15 residues. V was clipped by 4 bases and J by 7 bases, with 17 bases between them. CDR3: CASSTRDRMGQPQHF. The CDR3 coding sequence is TGTGCCAGTAGTACCCGAGACAGGATGGGGCAGCCCCAGCATTTT.

The chain has TRBV6-5 and TRBJ2-1, with 8 bases aligning to TRBD2. In germline, CDR1 is MNHEY, CDR2 SVGAGI. CDR3 size: 14 residues. Germline trimming cut 4 bases from V and 4 bases from J; bases unmatched to any gene: 3. The CDR3 here is CASSSAGGYNEQFF. The CDR3 DNA is TGTGCCAGCAGTTCCGCGGGGGGATACAATGAGCAGTTCTTC.

This clone showed up just once. The chain couples TRBV2 to TRBJ1-2, with 7 bases aligning to TRBD1. The ends lost 6 bases at V and 3 bases at J; junction bases unmatched: 4. CDR3 length: 13 amino acids. Germline V lookup: CDR1 SNHLY, CDR2 FYNNEI. CDR3 loop: CASSDRADYGYTF. The CDR3 region has the DNA TGTGCCAGCAGCGACAGGGCTGACTATGGCTACACCTTC.

The V gene is TRBV5-1, the J gene TRBJ2-1, with D perhaps matching TRBD1 (5 bases). Germline CDR1 is SGHRS and CDR2 is YFSETQ. Trimming cost V 4 bases and J 4 bases, with 9 bases left between them. This CDR3 has 13 amino acids. The CDR3, as DNA: TGCGCCAGCAGCCCACGACAGTACAATGAGCAGTTCTTC. Translation: CASSPRQYNEQFF.

Written as DNA, the CDR3 is TGTGCCAGCTCACCAACAAGTTATAGCAATCAGCCCCAGCATTTT. Translation: CASSPTSYSNQPQHF. The chain employs TRBV18 and TRBJ1-5, with no clear D. The V and J ends lost 2 bases and 0 bases respectively, with 8 bases between them. Germline values: CDR1 KGHSH, CDR2 LQKENI. This CDR3 region has 15 residues.